The 21 T cell receptor beta chains below come from one sample, sequenced in a study of Ad26.COV2.S vaccination and SARS-CoV-2 variants. Treatment given: 19 received Ad26.COV2.S at low or high dose, single or two shots; 5 received placebo; per-sample allocation not given. The samples were gathered on day 63 after the first injection of vaccine or placebo. Assay used: immunoSEQ multiplex PCR; TCRdb lists only in-frame clones, some missing. The profile shows some 480,000 clones, about 83% of them singletons. Source: peripheral blood, taken in a trial of Ad26.COV2.S vaccine versus placebo. These TCRs come from a person between 18 and 59 years old who received the Ad26.COV2.S COVID-19 vaccine or a placebo.

V and J are TRBV2 and TRBJ2-1, with D possibly being TRBD1 (5 bases). The CDR3 is 15 residues long. The germline CDR1 and CDR2 sequences are SNHLY and FYNNEI. V lost 1 base, J lost 5 bases, and 12 bases lay in between. DNA of the CDR3: TGTGCCAGCAGTGAAGGTCAGGGAAGGAACAATGAGCAGTTCTTC. This translates into CASSEGQGRNNEQFF. The complete variable domain, with remaining parts taken from reference TRBV2 and TRBJ2-1, reads EPEVTQTPSHQVTQMGQEVILRCVPISNHLYFYWYRQILGQKVEFLVSFYNNEISEKSEIFDDQFSVERPDGSNFTLKIRSTKLEDSAMYFCASSEGQGRNNEQFFGPGTRLTVL.

This chain joins TRBV18 and TRBJ1-1; no firm D call. V dropped 0 bases and J dropped 3 bases, with 11 bases sitting between them. Germline V gene data show CDR1 as KGHSH and CDR2 as LQKENI. The CDR3 runs 15 residues. CDR3 region: CASSPPSGDDTEAFF. CDR3 coding DNA: TGTGCCAGCTCACCACCGTCAGGTGACGACACTGAAGCTTTCTTT.

The J gene is TRBJ1-5, the V gene TRBV24-1; D not resolved. Germline CDR1 KGHDR, CDR2 SFDVKD. V shed 3 bases and J shed 3 bases, with 11 bases lying between them. The CDR3 contains 15 residues. CDR3 protein: CATSDLDGPNQPQHF. CDR3 nucleotide sequence: TGTGCCACCAGTGATCTTGACGGACCCAATCAGCCCCAGCATTTT.

The chain couples TRBV12-3 or TRBV12-4 to TRBJ1-1; unclear D gene. The CDR3 covers 11 residues. V was trimmed by 3 bases and J by 6 bases, leaving 5 bases between them. CDR3 nucleotide sequence: TGTGCCAGCAGTTTCGGGTCTGAAGCTTTCTTT. It yields the protein CASSFGSEAFF.

This clone has more than one count but fewer than ten. The chain employs TRBV19 and TRBJ1-2, with D uncertain. Trimming took 4 bases from V and 0 from J, leaving 9 bases between them. CDR1 is LNHDA, CDR2 SQIVND, per germline (reference sequence). The CDR3 runs 14 residues. CDR3 amino acids: CASSNLGANYGYTF. The CDR3 DNA is TGTGCCAGTAGTAACTTAGGAGCTAACTATGGCTACACCTTC.

The rearrangement joins TRBV3-1 (or the pseudogene TRBV3-2) to TRBJ2-1; 7 bases align to TRBD2. Per germline, CDR1 LGHDT and CDR2 YNNKEL (reference sequence). This CDR3 is 16 amino acids long. The V segment lost 5 bases and the J segment 0 bases; nucleotides outside the gene matches: 7. CDR3 residues: CASSSRLAVSYNEQFF. CDR3 sequence (DNA): TGTGCCAGCAGCTCGCGTCTAGCGGTCTCCTACAATGAGCAGTTCTTC.

The rearrangement links TRBV5-1 to TRBJ2-3, with 8 bases matching TRBD1. This CDR3 is built from 16 residues. Germline-derived CDR1 and CDR2 are SGHRS and YFSETQ. The V segment lost 3 bases and the J segment 5 bases; nucleotides outside the gene matches: 11. This chain's CDR3 is CASSSTLKTGGDTQYF. Here the CDR3 DNA reads TGCGCCAGCAGCTCGACCCTCAAAACAGGGGGAGATACGCAGTATTTT.

The rearrangement uses TRBV15 and TRBJ2-1; 8 bases fit TRBD2. The CDR3 extends over 16 amino acids. Germline CDR1 LNHNV, CDR2 YYDKDF (reference sequence). Trimming at V came to 5 bases and at J to 4 bases, leaving 10 bases not matched to a gene. For the CDR3, the DNA is TGTGCCACCAGCGGAACTAGCGGCTTAGTTTACAATGAGCAGTTCTTC. Its translation: CATSGTSGLVYNEQFF. The full variable domain, rest sourced from reference TRBV15 and TRBJ2-1, is DAMVIQNPRYQVTQFGKPVTLSCSQTLNHNVMYWYQQKSSQAPKLLFHYYDKDFNNEADTPDNFQSRRPNTSFCFLDIRSPGLGDTAMYLCATSGTSGLVYNEQFFGPGTRLTVL.

The chain recombines TRBV21-1 with TRBJ2-1; TRBD2, as called in the table, went unchecked against the DNA. TRBV21-1 is termed a pseudogene. This CDR3 has 16 amino acids. CDR3 sequence reads: CASSISCGSSYNEQFF. The CDR3 bases are TGTGCCAGCAGCATCTCCTGCGGGAGCTCCTACAATGAGCAGTTCTTC.

This chain uses TRBV28 with TRBJ1-1; perhaps TRBD1 as D (5 bases). The CDR3 covers 15 residues. Trimming cost V 5 bases and J 5 bases, with 18 bases left between them. Germline assignment: CDR1 MDHEN and CDR2 SYDVKM. The CDR3 DNA follows: TGTGCCAGCAGTCCCCCGGGGGTGGGTCAGACTGAAGCTTTCTTT. Its protein is CASSPPGVGQTEAFF.

The chain links TRBV7-6 to TRBJ2-7; 8 bases fit TRBD1. This CDR3 has 14 residues. Germline loops: CDR1 SGHVS, CDR2 FNYEAQ. Trimming removed 1 base from V and 6 bases from J; junction bases left unmatched: 5. CDR3 residues: CASSLVQGAGEQYF. CDR3 nucleotide sequence: TGTGCCAGCAGCTTAGTTCAGGGGGCAGGCGAGCAGTACTTC.

This sequence joins TRBV7-8 and TRBJ1-4; D is ambiguous. This CDR3 region has 15 residues. Germline values: CDR1 SGHVS, CDR2 FQNEAQ. Trimming stripped 0 bases from V and 5 bases from J, with 10 bases between. In DNA, the CDR3 is TGTGCCAGCAGCTTAGCGCCAGGCTTCAATGAAAAACTGTTTTTT. It is translated as CASSLAPGFNEKLFF. Variable domain in full (rest from reference TRBV7-8 and TRBJ1-4): GAGVSQSPRYKVAKRGQDVALRCDPISGHVSLFWYQQALGQGPEFLTYFQNEAQLDKSGLPSDRFFAERPEGSVSTLKIQRTQQEDSAVYLCASSLAPGFNEKLFFGSGTQLSVL.

The V call is TRBV6-6, the J call TRBJ2-7; D is possibly TRBD1 (5 bases). There are 12 residues in the CDR3. V was pared by 5 bases and J by 4 bases, with 9 bases between. The V gene's germline CDR1 is MNHNY and CDR2 SVGAGI (reference sequence). The CDR3 DNA reads as TGTGCCAGCAGTAAGCAGGGTTACGAGCAGTACTTC. The encoded protein is CASSKQGYEQYF.

Here the CDR3 DNA reads TGTGCCAGCAGCTTAACGCTGGTGGCTGAAGCTTTCTTT. Translated: CASSLTLVAEAFF. The chain carries TRBV27 and TRBJ1-1; no firm D call. The CDR3 length is 13 residues. Trimming took off 6 bases at V and 6 bases at J, with 14 bases between the two ends. Germline assignment: CDR1 MNHEY and CDR2 SMNVEV (reference sequence).

This sequence joins TRBV19 and TRBJ2-5, with a possible D match to TRBD2 (5 bases). The CDR3 runs 14 residues. Trimming shortened V by 6 bases and J by 4 bases, and 15 bases separated the two germline ends. The V gene's germline CDR1 is LNHDA and CDR2 SQIVND (reference sequence). The CDR3 DNA sequence: TGTGCCAGTAGGACTTCGGGGTTGGGAGAGACCCAGTACTTC. Its translation: CASRTSGLGETQYF.

The chain has TRBV29-1 and TRBJ2-1; D may be TRBD1 (5 bases). V lost 5 bases to trimming and J lost 0 bases, with 11 bases between them. The CDR3 has 14 residues. Germline CDR1 SQVTM, CDR2 ANQGSEA. The CDR3 sequence is CSVRQISSYNEQFF. The CDR3 coding sequence is TGCAGCGTTCGACAGATTAGCTCCTACAATGAGCAGTTCTTC.

The rearrangement links TRBV15 to TRBJ1-1; D not resolved. Germline CDR1 LNHNV, CDR2 YYDKDF (reference sequence). Trimming removed 0 bases at V and 3 bases at J, with 23 bases between. This CDR3 is 19 amino acids long. The CDR3, as DNA: TGTGCCACCAGCAGAGATAACCCCACCGAGGGTAGGGTACACACTGAAGCTTTCTTT. Amino acids: CATSRDNPTEGRVHTEAFF. The full variable domain, completed using reference TRBV15 and TRBJ1-1, is DAMVIQNPRYQVTQFGKPVTLSCSQTLNHNVMYWYQQKSSQAPKLLFHYYDKDFNNEADTPDNFQSRRPNTSFCFLDIRSPGLGDTAMYLCATSRDNPTEGRVHTEAFFGQGTRLTVV.

The rearrangement links TRBV24-1 to TRBJ2-5; TRBD2 might be the D (5 bases). CDR1 is KGHDR, CDR2 SFDVKD, per germline. V was pared by 7 bases and J by 7 bases, with 15 bases between. The CDR3 spans 13 residues. The CDR3 loop is CATRLGPAGTQYF. In DNA form, the CDR3 reads TGTGCCACCAGGCTGGGCCCTGCGGGGACCCAGTACTTC.

The rearrangement uses TRBV20-1 and TRBJ2-3; D remains ambiguous. Per the germline V gene, CDR1 is DFQATT and CDR2 is SNEGSKA (reference sequence). V was pared by 2 bases and J by 4 bases, with 4 bases between. CDR3 length equals 11 residues. The CDR3 reads CSARRPDTQYF. DNA for the CDR3: TGCAGTGCTAGACGCCCAGATACGCAGTATTTT.

J is TRBJ2-2 and V is TRBV27; no clear D. Trimming removed 8 bases at V and 5 bases at J, with 9 bases between. This CDR3 is built from 12 residues. Per germline, CDR1 MNHEY and CDR2 SMNVEV (reference sequence). In DNA, the CDR3 is TGTGCCAGCCGGTTCAATACCGGGGAGCTGTTTTTT. Protein sequence: CASRFNTGELFF.

This chain uses TRBV13 with TRBJ1-2, with D hard to call. V lost 0 bases and J 4 bases, leaving 15 bases between the germline ends. Germline V gene sequence: CDR1 PRHDT, CDR2 FYEKMQ (reference sequence). The CDR3 has 16 residues. CDR3 in amino acids: CASSLGRARSRYGYTF. CDR3 sequence (DNA): TGTGCCAGCAGCTTAGGCCGGGCCCGCTCCCGCTATGGCTACACCTTC.